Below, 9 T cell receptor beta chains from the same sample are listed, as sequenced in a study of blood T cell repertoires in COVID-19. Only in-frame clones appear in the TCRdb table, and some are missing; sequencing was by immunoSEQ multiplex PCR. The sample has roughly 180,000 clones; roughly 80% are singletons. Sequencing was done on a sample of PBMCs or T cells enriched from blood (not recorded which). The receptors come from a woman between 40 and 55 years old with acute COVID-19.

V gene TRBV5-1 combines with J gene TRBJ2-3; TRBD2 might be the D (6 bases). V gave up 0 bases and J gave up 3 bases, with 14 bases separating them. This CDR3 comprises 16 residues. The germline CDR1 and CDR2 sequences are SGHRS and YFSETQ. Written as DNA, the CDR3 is TGCGCCAGCAGCTTGGACGGCGGGGCACGAACAGATACGCAGTATTTT. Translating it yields CASSLDGGARTDTQYF.

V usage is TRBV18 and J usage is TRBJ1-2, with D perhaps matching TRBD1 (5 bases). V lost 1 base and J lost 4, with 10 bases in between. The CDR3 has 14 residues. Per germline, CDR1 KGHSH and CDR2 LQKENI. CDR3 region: CASSPQGPGYGYTF. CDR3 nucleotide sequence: TGTGCCAGCTCACCACAGGGGCCTGGCTATGGCTACACCTTC.

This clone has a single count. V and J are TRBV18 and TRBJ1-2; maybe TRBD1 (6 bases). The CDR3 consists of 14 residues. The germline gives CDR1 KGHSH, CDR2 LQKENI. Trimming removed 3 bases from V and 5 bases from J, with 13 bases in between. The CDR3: CASSPGRGPYGYTF. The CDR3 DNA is TGTGCCAGCTCACCGGGCAGGGGACCTTATGGCTACACCTTC.

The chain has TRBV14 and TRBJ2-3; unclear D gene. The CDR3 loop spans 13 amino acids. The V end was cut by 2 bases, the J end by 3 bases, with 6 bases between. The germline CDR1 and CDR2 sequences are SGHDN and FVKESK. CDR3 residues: CASSQYQTDTQYF. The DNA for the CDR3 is TGTGCCAGCAGCCAATATCAGACAGATACGCAGTATTTT.

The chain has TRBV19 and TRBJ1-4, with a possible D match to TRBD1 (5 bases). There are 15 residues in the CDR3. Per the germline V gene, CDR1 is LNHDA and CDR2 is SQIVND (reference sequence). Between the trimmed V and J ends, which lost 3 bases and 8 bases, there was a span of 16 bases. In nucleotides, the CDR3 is TGTGCCAGTAGTATGAGTCGGCAGAAGGGGGAAAAACTGTTTTTT. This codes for CASSMSRQKGEKLFF.

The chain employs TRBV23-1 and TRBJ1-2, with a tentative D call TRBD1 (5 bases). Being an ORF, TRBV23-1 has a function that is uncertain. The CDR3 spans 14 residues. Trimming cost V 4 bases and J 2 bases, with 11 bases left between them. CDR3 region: CASSRYRFNYGYTF. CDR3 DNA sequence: TGCGCCAGCAGTCGTTACAGGTTCAACTATGGCTACACCTTC.

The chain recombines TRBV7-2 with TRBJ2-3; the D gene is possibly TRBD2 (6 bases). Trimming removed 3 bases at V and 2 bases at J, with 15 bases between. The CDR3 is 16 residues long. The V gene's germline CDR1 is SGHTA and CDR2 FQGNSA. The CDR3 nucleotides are TGTGCCAGCAGCTTTGGATTTAGCGGTTTCACAGATACGCAGTATTTT. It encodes CASSFGFSGFTDTQYF.

The CDR3, as DNA: TGTGCCAGCAGCACCCGGGACAGGGCGTCAGAGACCCAGTACTTC. This gives the protein CASSTRDRASETQYF. V is TRBV5-4 and J is TRBJ2-5; 9 bases are a match to TRBD1. V gave up 4 bases and J gave up 4 bases; unmatched junction bases: 8. Germline values: CDR1 SGHNT, CDR2 YYREEE (reference sequence). The CDR3 sequence is 15 residues long.

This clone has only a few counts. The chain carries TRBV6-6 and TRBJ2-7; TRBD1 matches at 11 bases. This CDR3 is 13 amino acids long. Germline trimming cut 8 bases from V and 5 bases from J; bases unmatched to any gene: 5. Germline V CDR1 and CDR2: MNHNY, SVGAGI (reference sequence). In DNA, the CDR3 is TGTGCCAGCGGACAGGGGGCCGGACACGAGCAGTACTTC. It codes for CASGQGAGHEQYF.